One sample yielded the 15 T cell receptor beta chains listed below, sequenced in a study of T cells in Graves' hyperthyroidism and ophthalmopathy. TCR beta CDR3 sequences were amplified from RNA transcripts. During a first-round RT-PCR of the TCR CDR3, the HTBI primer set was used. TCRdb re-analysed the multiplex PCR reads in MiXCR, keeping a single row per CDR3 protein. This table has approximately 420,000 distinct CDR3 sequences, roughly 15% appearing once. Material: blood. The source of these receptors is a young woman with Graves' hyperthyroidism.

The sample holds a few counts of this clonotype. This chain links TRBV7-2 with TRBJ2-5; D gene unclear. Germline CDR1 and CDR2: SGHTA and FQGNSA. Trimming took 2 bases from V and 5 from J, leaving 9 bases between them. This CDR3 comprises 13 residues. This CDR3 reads CASSLPVGETQYF. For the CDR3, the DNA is TGTGCCAGCAGCTTACCCGTTGGGGAGACCCAGTACTTC.

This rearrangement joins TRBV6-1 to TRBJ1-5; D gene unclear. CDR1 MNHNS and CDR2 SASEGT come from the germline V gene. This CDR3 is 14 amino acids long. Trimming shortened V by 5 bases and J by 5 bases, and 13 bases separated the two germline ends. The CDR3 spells CASSKGSRHQPQHF. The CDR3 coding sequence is TGTGCCAGCAGTAAAGGGTCAAGACATCAGCCCCAGCATTTT.

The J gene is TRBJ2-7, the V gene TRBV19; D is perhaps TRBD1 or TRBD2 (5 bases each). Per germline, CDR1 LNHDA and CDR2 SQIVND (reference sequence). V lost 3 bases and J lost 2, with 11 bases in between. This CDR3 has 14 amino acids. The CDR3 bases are TGTGCCAGTAGTATCCGGGACGCACCCTACGAGCAGTACTTC. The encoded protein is CASSIRDAPYEQYF.

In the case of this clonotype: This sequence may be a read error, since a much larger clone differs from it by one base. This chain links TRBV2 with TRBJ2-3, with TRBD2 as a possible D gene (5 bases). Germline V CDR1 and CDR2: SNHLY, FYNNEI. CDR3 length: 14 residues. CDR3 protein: CASSGWASTDAQYF. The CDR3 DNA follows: TGTGCCAGCAGTGGCTGGGCTAGCACAGATGCGCAGTATTTT.

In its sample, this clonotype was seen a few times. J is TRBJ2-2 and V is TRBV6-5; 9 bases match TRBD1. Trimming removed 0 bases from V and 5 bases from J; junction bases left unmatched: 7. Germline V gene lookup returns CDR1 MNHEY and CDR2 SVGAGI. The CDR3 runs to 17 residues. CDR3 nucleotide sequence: TGTGCCAGCAGTTACTCTTCCGGGACAGGGCCGACCGGGGAGCTGTTTTTT. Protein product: CASSYSSGTGPTGELFF.

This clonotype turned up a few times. CDR3 coding DNA: TGCAGTGCTCGGACAGGCCGAAACTATGGCTACACCTTC. Amino acids: CSARTGRNYGYTF. The gene calls are TRBV20-1 and TRBJ1-2; 7 bases are shared with TRBD1. This CDR3 spans 13 amino acids. V gave up 5 bases and J gave up 2 bases; unmatched junction bases: 5. Per germline, CDR1 DFQATT and CDR2 SNEGSKA (reference sequence).

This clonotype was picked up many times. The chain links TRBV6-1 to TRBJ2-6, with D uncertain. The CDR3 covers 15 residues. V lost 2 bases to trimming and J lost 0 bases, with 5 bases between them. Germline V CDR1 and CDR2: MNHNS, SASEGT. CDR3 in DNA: TGTGCCAGCAGTGAAAGGGTCTCTGGGGCCAACGTCCTGACTTTC. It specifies CASSERVSGANVLTF.

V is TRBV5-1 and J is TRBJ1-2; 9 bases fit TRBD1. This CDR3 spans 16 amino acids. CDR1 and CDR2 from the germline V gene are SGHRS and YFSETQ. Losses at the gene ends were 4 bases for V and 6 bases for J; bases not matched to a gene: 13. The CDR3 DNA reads TGCGCCAGCAGCCGGCCCCCCGGGACAGGGTCCGATGGCTACACCTTC. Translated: CASSRPPGTGSDGYTF.

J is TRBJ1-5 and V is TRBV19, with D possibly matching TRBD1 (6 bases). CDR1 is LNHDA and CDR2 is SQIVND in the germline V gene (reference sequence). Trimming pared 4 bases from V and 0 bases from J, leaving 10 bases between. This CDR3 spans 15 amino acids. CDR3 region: CASSTQGNSNQPQHF. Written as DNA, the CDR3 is TGTGCCAGTAGTACCCAGGGGAATAGCAATCAGCCCCAGCATTTT.

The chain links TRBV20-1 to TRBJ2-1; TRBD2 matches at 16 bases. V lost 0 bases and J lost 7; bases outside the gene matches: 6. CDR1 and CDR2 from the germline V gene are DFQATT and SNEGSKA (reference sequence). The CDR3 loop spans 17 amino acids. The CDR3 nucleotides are TGCAGTGCTAGAGATGGGGGACTAGCGGGAGGGAAAAATGAGCAGTTCTTC. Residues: CSARDGGLAGGKNEQFF.

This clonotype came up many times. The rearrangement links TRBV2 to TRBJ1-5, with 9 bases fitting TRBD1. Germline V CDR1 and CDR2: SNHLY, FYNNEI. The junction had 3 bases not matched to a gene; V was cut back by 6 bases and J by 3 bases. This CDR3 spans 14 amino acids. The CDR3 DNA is TGTGCCAGCAGGCGGGACAGGGACAATCAGCCCCAGCATTTT. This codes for CASRRDRDNQPQHF.

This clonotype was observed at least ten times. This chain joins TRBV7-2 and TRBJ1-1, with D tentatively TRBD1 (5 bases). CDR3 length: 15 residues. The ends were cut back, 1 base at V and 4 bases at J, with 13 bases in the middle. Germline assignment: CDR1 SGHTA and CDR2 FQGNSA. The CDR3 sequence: CASSLGWGGATEAFF. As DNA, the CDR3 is TGTGCCAGCAGCTTAGGGTGGGGAGGGGCCACTGAAGCTTTCTTT. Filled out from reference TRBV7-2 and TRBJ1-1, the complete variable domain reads GAGVSQSPSNKVTEKGKDVELRCDPISGHTALYWYRQSLGQGLEFLIYFQGNSAPDKSGLPSDRFSAERTGGSVSTLTIQRTQQEDSAVYLCASSLGWGGATEAFFGQGTRLTVV.

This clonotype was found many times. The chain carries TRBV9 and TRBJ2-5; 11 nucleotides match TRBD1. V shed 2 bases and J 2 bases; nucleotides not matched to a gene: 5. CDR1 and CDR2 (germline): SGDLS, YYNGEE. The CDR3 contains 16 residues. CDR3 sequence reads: CASSVRGQGAQETQYF. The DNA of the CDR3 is TGTGCCAGCAGCGTCCGTGGACAGGGGGCACAAGAGACCCAGTACTTC.

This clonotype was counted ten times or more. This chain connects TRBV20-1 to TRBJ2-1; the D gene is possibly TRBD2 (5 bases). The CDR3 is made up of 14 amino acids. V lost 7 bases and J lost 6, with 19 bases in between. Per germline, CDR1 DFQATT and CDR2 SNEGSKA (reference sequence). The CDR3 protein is CSGLSGGTVNEQFF. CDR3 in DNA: TGCAGTGGACTATCCGGCGGTACCGTCAATGAGCAGTTCTTC.

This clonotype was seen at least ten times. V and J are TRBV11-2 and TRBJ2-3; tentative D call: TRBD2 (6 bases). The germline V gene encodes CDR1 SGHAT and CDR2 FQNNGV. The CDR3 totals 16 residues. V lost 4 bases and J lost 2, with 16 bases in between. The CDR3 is CASSSQVTSATDTQYF. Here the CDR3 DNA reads TGTGCCAGCAGCTCTCAAGTGACTAGTGCCACAGATACGCAGTATTTT.